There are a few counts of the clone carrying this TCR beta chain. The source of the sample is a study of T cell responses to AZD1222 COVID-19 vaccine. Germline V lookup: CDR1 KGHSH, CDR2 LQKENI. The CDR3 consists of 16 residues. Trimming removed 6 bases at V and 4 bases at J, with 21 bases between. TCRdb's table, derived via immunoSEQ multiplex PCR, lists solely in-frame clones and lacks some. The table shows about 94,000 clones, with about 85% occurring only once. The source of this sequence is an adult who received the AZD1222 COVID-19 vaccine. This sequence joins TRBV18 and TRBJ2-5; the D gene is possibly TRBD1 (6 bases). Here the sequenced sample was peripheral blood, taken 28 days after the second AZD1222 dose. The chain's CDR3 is CASSLPGVPRGETQYF. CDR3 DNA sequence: TGTGCCAGCTCCCTACCAGGGGTCCCAAGGGGAGAGACCCAGTACTTC.